These 17 T cell receptor beta chains share one sample of origin, sequenced in a study of shared clonotypes between healthy human individuals. Generated by immunoSEQ multiplex PCR, the TCRdb table keeps only in-frame clones and is missing some. The data contain over a million clones, roughly 74% of them singletons. The material sequenced was memory CD4+ T cells from PBMCs. Described subset: CD45RA-negative fraction. The receptors here all came from a man younger than 35 in good health. Some clones in this sample may be carry-over from other donors' samples.

The J gene is TRBJ1-5, the V gene TRBV28; D call uncertain. Trimming removed 6 bases at V and 3 bases at J, with 9 bases between. This CDR3 spans 13 amino acids. The germline CDR1 and CDR2 sequences are MDHEN and SYDVKM. This chain's CDR3 is CASSPRVNQPQHF. CDR3 bases: TGTGCCAGCAGCCCACGGGTCAATCAGCCCCAGCATTTT. The complete variable domain, with remaining parts taken from reference TRBV28 and TRBJ1-5, reads DVKVTQSSRYLVKRTGEKVFLECVQDMDHENMFWYRQDPGLGLRLIYFSYDVKMKEKGDIPEGYSVSREKKERFSLILESASTNQTSMYLCASSPRVNQPQHFGDGTRLSIL.

The chain uses TRBV18 and TRBJ2-6; D gene unclear. Trimming cost V 8 bases and J 4 bases, with 12 bases left between them. The germline CDR1 and CDR2 sequences are KGHSH and LQKENI. CDR3 size: 14 residues. The CDR3 loop is CASNPVGGANVLTF. The DNA for the CDR3 is TGTGCCAGCAACCCGGTTGGGGGGGCCAACGTCCTGACTTTC.

Worth noting for this clone: One end of the junction does not line up with germline, which may come from a read error. The rearrangement uses TRBV6-5 and TRBJ2-2; D may correspond to TRBD1 or TRBD2 (7 bases each). The CDR3 runs to 13 residues. Germline CDR1 and CDR2: MNHEY and SVGAGI. As DNA, the CDR3 is TGTGCCAGCAGTTACTACAGGGGAGGGGCGCTGTTTTTT. This sequence encodes CASSYYRGGALFF.

CDR3 residues: CAWMSLQRAFF. In DNA form, the CDR3 reads TGTGCCTGGATGTCGCTCCAGCGGGCTTTCTTT. This chain uses TRBV30 with TRBJ1-1; D is ambiguous. The CDR3 is 11 residues long. Germline loops: CDR1 GTSNPN, CDR2 SVGIG (reference sequence). Trimming removed 4 bases at V and 11 bases at J, with 14 bases between.

This clone has more than one count but fewer than ten. The J gene is TRBJ2-7, the V gene TRBV7-6; D remains unclear. Germline V gene data show CDR1 as SGHVS and CDR2 as FNYEAQ. The CDR3 spans 14 residues. Trimming removed 1 base at V and 4 bases at J, with 11 bases between. DNA of the CDR3: TGTGCCAGCAGCTTAGGGGCGGTCGGTTACGAGCAGTACTTC. Translation gives CASSLGAVGYEQYF.

This sequence joins TRBV10-3 and TRBJ1-1; no reliable D call. CDR1 and CDR2 (germline): ENHRY, SYGVKD. V was cut by 5 bases and J by 6 bases, with 13 bases left in between. CDR3 length: 13 amino acids. The CDR3 DNA follows: TGTGCCATCAGTCCATTTCTCTGGGCTGAAGCTTTCTTT. The encoded protein is CAISPFLWAEAFF.

V and J are TRBV4-1 and TRBJ2-3; TRBD2 matches at 10 bases. This CDR3 has 16 amino acids. The J segment lost 6 bases and the V segment lost 1 base, leaving 7 bases of the junction unmatched. Looked up from germline, CDR1 is MGHRA and CDR2 is YSYEKL. CDR3 coding DNA: TGCGCCAGCAGCCAAGTGCGACTAGCGGGCCGGGATACGCAGTATTTT. Amino acid sequence: CASSQVRLAGRDTQYF.

Note on this clone: Within the sample, other DNA sequences also encode this same CDR3. The V call is TRBV9, the J call TRBJ1-1, with 9 bases identical to TRBD1. V was pared by 4 bases and J by 2 bases, with 6 bases of the junction left unmatched. The V gene's germline CDR1 is SGDLS and CDR2 YYNGEE. This CDR3 comprises 15 residues. Here the CDR3 reads CASSPLGQGNTEAFF. The CDR3 DNA is TGTGCCAGCAGCCCACTGGGACAGGGTAACACTGAAGCTTTCTTT.

The genes are TRBV6-5 and TRBJ1-2, with TRBD1 matching over 8 bases. In germline, CDR1 is MNHEY, CDR2 SVGAGI. The CDR3 loop spans 13 amino acids. V was pared by 7 bases and J by 6 bases, with 7 bases of the junction left unmatched. CDR3: CASTRTRGHGYTF. In nucleotides, the CDR3 is TGTGCCAGCACGCGGACCAGGGGGCATGGCTACACCTTC.

The chain employs TRBV2 and TRBJ1-1, with TRBD1 identical over 10 bases. V dropped 6 bases and J dropped 10; count of bases not matched to a gene: 5. Germline CDR1 SNHLY, CDR2 FYNNEI. The CDR3 is 12 residues long. The CDR3 reads CASSRDRGLAFF. Here the CDR3 DNA reads TGTGCCAGCAGCAGAGACAGGGGGCTAGCTTTCTTT. Together with reference TRBV2 and TRBJ1-1, the CDR3 gives the full variable domain: EPEVTQTPSHQVTQMGQEVILRCVPISNHLYFYWYRQILGQKVEFLVSFYNNEISEKSEIFDDQFSVERPDGSNFTLKIRSTKLEDSAMYFCASSRDRGLAFFGQGTRLTVV.

This sequence joins TRBV10-3 and TRBJ2-5; D is uncertain. Germline assignment: CDR1 ENHRY and CDR2 SYGVKD. Trimming pared 10 bases from V and 2 bases from J, leaving 11 bases between. The CDR3 length is 12 residues. This chain's CDR3 is CATRGLQETQYF. The CDR3 DNA is TGTGCCACCAGAGGTTTACAAGAGACCCAGTACTTC.

This sequence joins TRBV30 and TRBJ1-5; the D is unclear. The length of the CDR3 is 13 residues. V dropped 3 bases and J dropped 1 base, with 7 bases sitting between them. The germline gives CDR1 GTSNPN, CDR2 SVGIG (reference sequence). The CDR3 coding sequence is TGTGCCTGGAGCATCGACAGCAATCAGCCCCAGCATTTT. This translates into CAWSIDSNQPQHF.

The V call is TRBV5-1, the J call TRBJ1-1; a possible D gene is TRBD1 (6 bases). Germline V lookup: CDR1 SGHRS, CDR2 YFSETQ. CDR3 length: 13 amino acids. Trimming cost V 4 bases and J 2 bases, with 9 bases left between them. CDR3 in amino acids: CASSRTENTEAFF. In DNA form, the CDR3 reads TGCGCCAGCAGCAGGACAGAAAACACTGAAGCTTTCTTT.

This clone was picked up a small number of times. Compared with germline, one end of the junction differs, possibly owing to a read error. The chain carries TRBV28 and TRBJ1-2; 10 bases agree with TRBD1. Per germline, CDR1 MDHEN and CDR2 SYDVKM. The CDR3 covers 14 residues. Written as DNA, the CDR3 is TGTGCCAGCAGTCACCCCGGGACAGGGGCCGGCCTTGCCTTC. As protein: CASSHPGTGAGLAF.

With regard to this clone: Other DNA variants within this sample encode the same CDR3. V usage is TRBV6-6 and J usage is TRBJ2-7; D gene ambiguous. The CDR3 has 11 amino acids. Germline V CDR1 and CDR2: MNHNY, SVGAGI (reference sequence). Trimming stripped 3 bases from V and 3 bases from J, with 3 bases between. The CDR3 nucleotides read TGTGCCAGCAGTTATCGCTACGAGCAGTACTTC. Translating gives CASSYRYEQYF.

The chain uses TRBV28 and TRBJ1-6; 9 bases fit TRBD1. CDR3 length: 17 residues. J lost 4 bases, V lost 4 bases, and 8 bases had no gene match. CDR1 and CDR2 from the germline V gene are MDHEN and SYDVKM. CDR3 coding DNA: TGTGCCAGCAGTTCCCCCGGGACAGGGTCATATAATTCACCCCTCCACTTT. Translation gives CASSSPGTGSYNSPLHF.

The chain combines TRBV28 with TRBJ2-2; D might be TRBD2 (5 bases). The germline CDR1 and CDR2 sequences are MDHEN and SYDVKM. Trimming removed 5 bases from V and 3 bases from J, with 10 bases in between. The CDR3 sequence is 14 residues long. The CDR3 protein is CASSPAGHTGELFF. DNA for the CDR3: TGTGCCAGCAGTCCCGCGGGTCACACCGGGGAGCTGTTTTTT.